This entry lists 21 T cell receptor beta chains sequenced from one sample in a study of T cells after yellow fever vaccination. Using its own MiXCR run on the 5' RACE reads, TCRdb lists one record per CDR3 protein. The sample records about 260,000 distinct CDR3 sequences, about 5% being singletons. The specimen was CD4+ T cells sorted from PBMCs, collected on the day of the yellow fever booster vaccination. The receptor source for this set is a man between 18 and 29 years old who received the YFV17D yellow fever vaccine.

This clonotype was counted only a few times. This chain links TRBV20-1 with TRBJ1-3; D is perhaps TRBD1 (5 bases). Germline V gene sequence: CDR1 DFQATT, CDR2 SNEGSKA (reference sequence). Trimming pared 3 bases from V and 6 bases from J, leaving 15 bases between. The CDR3 has 14 residues. The CDR3 protein is CSASVGRHTNTIYF. The CDR3 DNA reads TGCAGTGCTAGTGTGGGACGTCATACAAACACCATATATTTT.

The J gene is TRBJ2-7, the V gene TRBV7-2; perhaps TRBD1 as D (6 bases). Germline V gene sequence: CDR1 SGHTA, CDR2 FQGNSA. Trimming took 5 bases from V and 0 from J, leaving 11 bases between them. This CDR3 comprises 14 residues. The CDR3 spells CASSANRVSYEQYF. CDR3 sequence (DNA): TGTGCCAGCAGCGCGAACAGGGTCTCCTACGAGCAGTACTTC.

The chain employs TRBV9 and TRBJ2-2; TRBD1 aligns across 9 bases. The CDR3 runs to 16 residues. The germline gives CDR1 SGDLS, CDR2 YYNGEE. Trimming removed 7 bases from V and 4 bases from J; junction bases left unmatched: 11. In DNA form, the CDR3 reads TGTGCCAGCCAGACCGGGACAGGGATCGGCACCGGGGAGCTGTTTTTT. It is translated as CASQTGTGIGTGELFF.

This clonotype was observed a handful of times. The chain recombines TRBV5-4 with TRBJ2-3, with TRBD2 identical over 7 bases. The CDR3 extends over 16 amino acids. V was clipped by 4 bases and J by 0 bases; unmatched bases: 8. Looked up from germline, CDR1 is SGHNT and CDR2 is YYREEE (reference sequence). The CDR3 protein is CASSTPRTRSTDTQYF. CDR3 nucleotide sequence: TGTGCCAGCAGCACCCCCCGGACTAGGAGCACAGATACGCAGTATTTT.

This chain uses TRBV7-6 with TRBJ1-4; D remains unclear. Germline CDR1 SGHVS, CDR2 FNYEAQ. The CDR3 runs to 15 residues. V gave up 5 bases and J gave up 4 bases, with 14 bases separating them. The CDR3 reads CASSRSGPDNEKLFF. Written as DNA, the CDR3 is TGTGCCAGCAGCCGTTCTGGGCCTGATAATGAAAAACTGTTTTTT.

Ten or more counts support this clonotype. The CDR3 bases are TGCAGCGTCGGATCTTTGGGGGAGGGAAAACTGTTTTTT. Translating it yields CSVGSLGEGKLFF. J is TRBJ1-4 and V is TRBV29-1; D may be TRBD1 (5 bases). Looked up from germline, CDR1 is SQVTM and CDR2 is ANQGSEA. Trimming removed 6 bases at V and 10 bases at J, with 18 bases between. This CDR3 is built from 13 residues.

The V gene is TRBV7-9, the J gene TRBJ2-6, with a possible D match to TRBD1 (5 bases). The length of the CDR3 is 19 residues. The V end lost 4 bases, the J end lost 1 base, and 20 bases lay between the germline ends. The V gene's germline CDR1 is SEHNR and CDR2 FQNEAQ (reference sequence). The CDR3 is CASSSARQSFLSGANVLTF. The CDR3, as DNA: TGTGCCAGCAGCTCGGCCCGACAGAGCTTCCTTTCTGGGGCCAACGTCCTGACTTTC.

This clonotype was observed a handful of times. This rearrangement joins TRBV6-5 to TRBJ1-3, with D unresolved. V was pared by 8 bases and J by 5 bases, with 10 bases between. The germline gives CDR1 MNHEY, CDR2 SVGAGI. The CDR3 spans 12 residues. CDR3 loop: CASADARNTIYF. The CDR3 nucleotides are TGTGCCAGCGCGGACGCCAGAAACACCATATATTTT.

In this sample, this clonotype turned up a few times. The chain carries TRBV29-1 and TRBJ2-3; 8 nucleotides align to TRBD1. The trim removed 7 bases at V and 3 bases at J, leaving 6 bases unmatched. The CDR3 sequence is 13 residues long. Looked up from germline, CDR1 is SQVTM and CDR2 is ANQGSEA. The CDR3 protein is CSAQGASTDTQYF. The DNA of the CDR3 is TGCAGCGCCCAGGGGGCTAGTACAGATACGCAGTATTTT.

This chain connects TRBV19 to TRBJ1-2, with 11 bases identical to TRBD1. Germline CDR1 and CDR2: LNHDA and SQIVND (reference sequence). The CDR3 runs 16 residues. V dropped 6 bases and J dropped 5; count of bases not matched to a gene: 11. The CDR3 nucleotides are TGTGCCAGTAGAATATTCGGACAGGGGGCGAGATATGGCTACACCTTC. Amino acid sequence: CASRIFGQGARYGYTF.

Many counts were recorded for this clonotype. The chain links TRBV7-6 to TRBJ2-7; tentatively, D is TRBD1 (6 bases). V gave up 1 base and J gave up 6 bases, with 10 bases separating them. From germline, CDR1 is SGHVS and CDR2 FNYEAQ. CDR3 length: 13 amino acids. CDR3 sequence reads: CASSLEQGTEQYF. CDR3 nucleotide sequence: TGTGCCAGCAGCTTAGAGCAGGGGACCGAGCAGTACTTC.

The sample holds many counts of this clonotype. The rearrangement joins TRBV6-5 to TRBJ2-3, with D maybe TRBD1 (5 bases). The CDR3 spans 12 residues. V lost 6 bases, J lost 8 bases, and 12 bases lay in between. Germline V CDR1 and CDR2: MNHEY, SVGAGI. CDR3 nucleotide sequence: TGTGCCAGCAGCTGGGGCTTAGGTACGCAGTATTTT. Amino acid sequence: CASSWGLGTQYF.

This clonotype appeared a few times. The chain employs TRBV4-1 and TRBJ1-4, with D possibly being TRBD1 (5 bases). Trimming left V 4 bases short and J 13 bases short, with 25 bases between. This CDR3 contains 16 residues. Germline-derived CDR1 and CDR2 are MGHRA and YSYEKL. The CDR3: CASSPQTGGRDKILFF. CDR3 DNA sequence: TGCGCCAGCAGCCCTCAAACGGGGGGAAGGGATAAAATACTGTTTTTT.

CDR3: CASSGGGFTDTQYF. The CDR3 DNA is TGCGCCAGCAGTGGCGGGGGGTTCACAGATACGCAGTATTTT. This chain joins TRBV5-1 and TRBJ2-3, with TRBD2 matching over 8 bases. J lost 2 bases, V lost 5 bases, and 4 bases had no gene match. Germline V lookup: CDR1 SGHRS, CDR2 YFSETQ. CDR3 length: 14 residues.

This clonotype occurred many times. The DNA for the CDR3 is TGTGCCAGCAGGAGGGAAACGGGAAACACCATATATTTT. Protein product: CASRRETGNTIYF. The chain employs TRBV6-1 and TRBJ1-3; D is unclear. The germline gives CDR1 MNHNS, CDR2 SASEGT. V lost 6 bases and J 4 bases, leaving 10 bases between the germline ends. The length of the CDR3 is 13 residues.

This clonotype has ten or more counts. This chain links TRBV20-1 with TRBJ1-5; TRBD1 is a possible D gene (6 bases). The CDR3 has 13 amino acids. Deletions cut 4 bases from V and 5 bases from J, with 12 bases between. Per the germline V gene, CDR1 is DFQATT and CDR2 is SNEGSKA (reference sequence). The chain's CDR3 is CSAIQGPDQPQHF. For the CDR3, the DNA is TGCAGTGCTATCCAGGGGCCCGATCAGCCCCAGCATTTT.

In DNA, the CDR3 is TGTGCCAGCAGTTACTCTTGGGAATCTGGAAACACCATATATTTT. Its protein product is CASSYSWESGNTIYF. The rearrangement joins TRBV6-5 to TRBJ1-3; D gene uncertain. CDR1 and CDR2 from the germline V gene are MNHEY and SVGAGI. V dropped 0 bases and J dropped 1 base, with 7 bases sitting between them. This CDR3 has 15 residues.

This clonotype was seen ten or more times. The chain is built from TRBV5-6 and TRBJ2-7; 12 bases match TRBD1. The CDR3 has 13 residues. V lost 3 bases and J lost 5; bases outside the gene matches: 0. Germline V gene lookup returns CDR1 SGHDT and CDR2 YYEEEE. Here the CDR3 DNA reads TGTGCCAGCAGCTGGGACAGGGGGCACGAGCAGTACTTC. Protein sequence: CASSWDRGHEQYF.

This clonotype appeared a few times. The rearrangement joins TRBV12-3 or TRBV12-4 to TRBJ2-7; TRBD1 is a possible D gene (6 bases). The CDR3 is 12 residues long. Trimming stripped 5 bases from V and 6 bases from J, with 11 bases between. CDR3 coding DNA: TGTGCCAGCAGTAATACAGGGACCGAGCAGTACGTC. It encodes CASSNTGTEQYV.

There are a few counts of this clonotype. The V gene is TRBV28, the J gene TRBJ2-6; D gene unclear. Germline values: CDR1 MDHEN, CDR2 SYDVKM. The ends were cut back, 6 bases at V and 3 bases at J, with 15 bases in the middle. This CDR3 is built from 16 residues. The CDR3 here is CASSGFPGGGANVLTF. CDR3 sequence (DNA): TGTGCCAGCAGCGGCTTCCCGGGCGGTGGGGCCAACGTCCTGACTTTC.

The gene calls are TRBV11-2 and TRBJ1-1; D is unresolved. The CDR3 has 12 amino acids. Trimming left V 5 bases short and J 5 bases short, with 9 bases between. Germline V CDR1 and CDR2: SGHAT, FQNNGV. Here the CDR3 DNA reads TGTGCCAGCAGCCATCCATTGACTGAAGCTTTCTTT. Translated, it gives CASSHPLTEAFF.